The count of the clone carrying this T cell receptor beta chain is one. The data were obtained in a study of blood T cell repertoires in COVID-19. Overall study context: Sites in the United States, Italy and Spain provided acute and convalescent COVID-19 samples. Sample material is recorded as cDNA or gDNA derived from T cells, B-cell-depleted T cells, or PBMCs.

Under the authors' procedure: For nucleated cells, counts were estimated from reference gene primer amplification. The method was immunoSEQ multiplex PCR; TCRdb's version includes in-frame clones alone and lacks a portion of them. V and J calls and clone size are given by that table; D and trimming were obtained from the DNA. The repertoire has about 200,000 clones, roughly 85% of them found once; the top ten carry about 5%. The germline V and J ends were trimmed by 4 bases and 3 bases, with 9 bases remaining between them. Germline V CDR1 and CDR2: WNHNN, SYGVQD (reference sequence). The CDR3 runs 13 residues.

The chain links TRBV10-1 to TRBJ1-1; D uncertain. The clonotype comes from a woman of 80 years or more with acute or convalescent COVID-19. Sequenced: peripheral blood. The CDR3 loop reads CASSGTGDTEAFF. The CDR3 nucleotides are TGCGCCAGCAGTGGCACCGGGGACACTGAAGCTTTCTTT.